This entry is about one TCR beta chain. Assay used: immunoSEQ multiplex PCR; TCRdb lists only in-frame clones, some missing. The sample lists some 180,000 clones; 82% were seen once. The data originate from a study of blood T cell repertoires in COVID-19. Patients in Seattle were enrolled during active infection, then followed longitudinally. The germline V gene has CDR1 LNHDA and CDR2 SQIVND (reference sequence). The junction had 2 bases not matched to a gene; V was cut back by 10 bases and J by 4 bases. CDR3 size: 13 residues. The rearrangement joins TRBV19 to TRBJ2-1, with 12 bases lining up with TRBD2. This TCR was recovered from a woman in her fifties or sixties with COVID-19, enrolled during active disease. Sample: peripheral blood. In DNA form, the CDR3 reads TGTGCCACCGGGACTAGCGGGTACAATGAGCAGTTCTTC. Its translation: CATGTSGYNEQFF.